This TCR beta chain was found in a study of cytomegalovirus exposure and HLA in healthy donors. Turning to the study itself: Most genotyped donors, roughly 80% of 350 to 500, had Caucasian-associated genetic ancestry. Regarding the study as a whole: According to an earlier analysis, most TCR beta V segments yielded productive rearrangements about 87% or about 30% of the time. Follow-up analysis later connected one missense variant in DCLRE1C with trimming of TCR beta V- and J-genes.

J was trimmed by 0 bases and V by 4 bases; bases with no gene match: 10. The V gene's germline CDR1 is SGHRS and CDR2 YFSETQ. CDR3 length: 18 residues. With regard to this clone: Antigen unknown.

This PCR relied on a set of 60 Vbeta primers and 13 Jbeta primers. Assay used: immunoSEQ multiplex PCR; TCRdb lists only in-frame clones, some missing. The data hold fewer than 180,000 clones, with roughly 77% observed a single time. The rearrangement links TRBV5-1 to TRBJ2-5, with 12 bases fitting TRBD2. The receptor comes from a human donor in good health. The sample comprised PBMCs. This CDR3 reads CASSDGLAGQTYQETQYF. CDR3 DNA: TGCGCCAGCAGCGACGGACTAGCGGGACAGACGTACCAAGAGACCCAGTACTTC.